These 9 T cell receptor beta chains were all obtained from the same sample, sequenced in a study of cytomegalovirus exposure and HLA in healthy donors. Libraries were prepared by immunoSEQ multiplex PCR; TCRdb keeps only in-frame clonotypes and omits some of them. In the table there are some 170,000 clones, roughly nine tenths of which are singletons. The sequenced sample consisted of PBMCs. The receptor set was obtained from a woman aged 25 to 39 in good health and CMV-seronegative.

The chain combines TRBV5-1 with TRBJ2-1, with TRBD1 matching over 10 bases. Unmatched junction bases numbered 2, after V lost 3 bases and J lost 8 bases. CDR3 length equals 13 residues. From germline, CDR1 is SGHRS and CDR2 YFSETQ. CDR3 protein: CASSWTGGHEQFF. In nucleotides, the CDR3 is TGCGCCAGCAGCTGGACAGGGGGTCATGAGCAGTTCTTC.

This CDR3 is CASSSPPGAVANTEAFF. The DNA for the CDR3 is TGTGCCAGCAGTTCCCCCCCTGGGGCGGTCGCGAACACTGAAGCTTTCTTT. The chain links TRBV28 to TRBJ1-1; D may be TRBD1 (5 bases). The CDR3 spans 17 residues. The germline V gene encodes CDR1 MDHEN and CDR2 SYDVKM. V was cut by 4 bases and J by 1 base, with 19 bases left in between.

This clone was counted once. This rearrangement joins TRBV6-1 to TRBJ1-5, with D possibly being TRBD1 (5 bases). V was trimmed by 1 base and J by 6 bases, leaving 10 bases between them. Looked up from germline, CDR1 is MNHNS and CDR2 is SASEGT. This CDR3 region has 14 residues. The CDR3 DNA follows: TGTGCCAGCAGTGAAGTGGGGGTCAGTCAGCCCCAGCATTTT. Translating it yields CASSEVGVSQPQHF.

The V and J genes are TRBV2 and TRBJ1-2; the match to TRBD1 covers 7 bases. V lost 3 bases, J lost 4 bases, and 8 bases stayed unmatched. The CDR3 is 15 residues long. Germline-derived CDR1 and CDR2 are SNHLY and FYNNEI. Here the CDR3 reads CASSDWPGGLYGYTF. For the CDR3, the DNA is TGTGCCAGCAGTGATTGGCCAGGGGGGCTCTATGGCTACACCTTC.

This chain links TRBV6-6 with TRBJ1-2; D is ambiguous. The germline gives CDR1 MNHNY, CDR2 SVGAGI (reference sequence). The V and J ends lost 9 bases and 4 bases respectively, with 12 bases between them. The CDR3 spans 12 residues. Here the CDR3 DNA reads TGTGCCAGTTATTTCGCTTCCTATGGCTACACCTTC. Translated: CASYFASYGYTF.

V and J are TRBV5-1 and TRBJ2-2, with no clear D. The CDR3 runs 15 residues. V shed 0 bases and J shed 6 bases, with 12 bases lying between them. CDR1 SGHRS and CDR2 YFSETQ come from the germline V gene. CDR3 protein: CASSLGLDPPGELFF. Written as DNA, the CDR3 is TGCGCCAGCAGCTTGGGATTAGACCCACCCGGGGAGCTGTTTTTT.

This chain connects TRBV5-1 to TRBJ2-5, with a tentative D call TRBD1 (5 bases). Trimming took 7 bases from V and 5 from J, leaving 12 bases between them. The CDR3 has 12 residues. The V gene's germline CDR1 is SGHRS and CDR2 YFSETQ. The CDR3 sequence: CASQGEYETQYF. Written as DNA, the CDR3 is TGCGCCAGCCAAGGGGAATATGAGACCCAGTACTTC.

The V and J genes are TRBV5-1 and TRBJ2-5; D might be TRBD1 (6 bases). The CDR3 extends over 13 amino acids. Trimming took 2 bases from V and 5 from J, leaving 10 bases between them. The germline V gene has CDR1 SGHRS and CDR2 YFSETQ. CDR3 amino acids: CASSLQGYETQYF. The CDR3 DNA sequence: TGCGCCAGCAGCTTACAGGGTTACGAGACCCAGTACTTC.

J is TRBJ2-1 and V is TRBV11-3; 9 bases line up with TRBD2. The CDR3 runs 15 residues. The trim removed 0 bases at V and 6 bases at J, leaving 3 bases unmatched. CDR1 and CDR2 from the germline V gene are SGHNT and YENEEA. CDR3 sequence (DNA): TGTGCCAGCAGCTTAGAGCGGGGGGGTTTCAATGAGCAGTTCTTC. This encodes CASSLERGGFNEQFF.